This T cell receptor (beta chain) is from a study of control samples from healthy donors and cancer patients. TCRdb's table, derived via immunoSEQ multiplex PCR, lists solely in-frame clones and lacks some. Seen here are 85,000 to 110,000 clones, more than 85% observed once, and the top ten hold under 20%. Losses at the gene ends were 5 bases for V and 4 bases for J; bases not matched to a gene: 10. This CDR3 is built from 17 residues. The V gene's germline CDR1 is MRHNA and CDR2 SNTAGT. This chain links TRBV6-4 with TRBJ2-3, with 12 positions matching TRBD2. The clonotype was recovered from a man in his 60s with lung cancer. The specimen was PBMCs. CDR3 in amino acids: CASSTLPGLAGADTQYF. CDR3 nucleotides: TGTGCCAGCAGTACTCTACCGGGACTAGCGGGTGCAGATACGCAGTATTTT.